This T cell receptor beta chain derives from a study of blood T cell repertoires in COVID-19 (dated by TCRdb to about 2020). Concerning the study at large: Collaborator samples came from the United States, Italy and Spain and covered acute and convalescent phases of COVID-19. The material from the prospective study consisted of cDNA or gDNA derived from T cells, B-cell-depleted T cells, or PBMCs. The dataset comprised deeply sampled blood TCRbeta repertoires from subjects exposed to, actively infected with, or recovered from COVID-19. The repertoires were released in a freely available public database intended as a resource for research on the immune response to SARS-CoV-2. The samples were drawn from two sources: the first 160 participants of the ongoing ImmuneRACE study, and approximately 1,300 subjects contributed by 6 global collaborators. The sample metadata nearly always contained a de-identified subject ID, COVID-19 status, age in years and sex. Where HLA class I and class II types were available, the types were taken from metadata supplied by the sample provider, not from assay-based typing.

Ends trimmed: V by 6 bases, J by 4 bases; bases unmatched to a gene: 2. Its CDR3 holds 13 amino acids, cysteine through phenylalanine. Solely the CDR3 DNA is kept, with 39 bases framed from the first base. CDR1 SGHAT and CDR2 FQNNGV are derived from the germline V gene. Enrolling through a virtual design, the prospective study's participants ranged in age from roughly 18 to 90 years and lived across 24 United States geographic areas. Cohort assignment in the prospective study relied on participant-reported clinical history from a screening survey and a study questionnaire. Mobile phlebotomists in the prospective study collected whole blood, serum and a nasopharyngeal or oropharyngeal swab from every participant. Prospective study participants could optionally give additional blood draws and questionnaires over an approximately two-month period. Before DNA extraction, prospective study blood samples were shipped either frozen or at room temperature.

Of note for this clone: Its antigen remains undetermined. Per-nucleotide qualities are absent, and no much larger clonotype sits a single base away.

The immunoSEQ Assay, a bias-controlled multiplex PCR, was used to amplify TCRbeta CDR3 regions from genomic DNA. The authors processed their data as follows. Within the assay, amplification of reference gene primers was used to estimate how many nucleated cells each sample contained. To quantify the absolute abundance of each unique TCRbeta CDR3 rearrangement, sequence reads were collapsed and filtered. For each sample, productive Simpson clonality was calculated as the square root of Simpson's diversity index over productive rearrangements. As stored in TCRdb, this immuneACCESS dataset retains in-frame rearrangements with V and J assigned. A fraction of the clones does not appear; measured against another copy, unresolved V genes explain less than half of the discrepancy, and the remainder lacks a known reason. V, J and clone size are taken as reported in that table, and D and trimming were inferred from the DNA itself. The table for this sample lists some 380,000 clones; roughly 90% of them were counted only once. Roughly 2% of the sample comes from the top ten.

Study-wide conclusions, independent of this receptor: The amount of clinical and demographic metadata varied by source and participant and was provided uncurated.

The TCR sequence derives from a woman aged 40 to 50 with acute COVID-19. The sequence is built from TRBV11-2 and TRBJ1-3; a stretch of 8 junction bases matches TRBD1. Sequencing was done on a sample of PBMCs or T cells enriched from blood (not recorded which). The CDR3 loop reads CASRRTGGNTIYF. The DNA is TGTGCCAGCAGGCGGACAGGGGGAAACACCATATATTTT.